This T cell receptor beta chain originates from a study of cytomegalovirus exposure and HLA in healthy donors. About the research overall: Later analysis reported that the 110 or so validation repertoires shared the platform of the approximately 670 first-cohort repertoires. Whole-study findings and limits: The authors confirmed in vitro that three CMV-associated chains were specific for CMV antigens.

Method: immunoSEQ multiplex PCR; TCRdb's copy keeps in-frame clones and lacks some. The sample contains under 200,000 clones, roughly nine tenths of which appear only once. For this clone: The antigen is not known.

Sequences were obtained from PBMCs. The sequence was collected from a young woman in good health and CMV-seropositive.

The CDR3 region has the DNA TGTGCCAGCAGCTTAGTCGGGACTTCGTCTCGTTCGTACGAGCAGTACTTC. Its protein is CASSLVGTSSRSYEQYF. The gene calls are TRBV7-2 and TRBJ2-7, with TRBD2 as a possible D gene (6 bases). Trimming removed 1 base at V and 4 bases at J, with 20 bases between. CDR1 is SGHTA, CDR2 FQGNSA, per germline. The CDR3 has 17 amino acids.